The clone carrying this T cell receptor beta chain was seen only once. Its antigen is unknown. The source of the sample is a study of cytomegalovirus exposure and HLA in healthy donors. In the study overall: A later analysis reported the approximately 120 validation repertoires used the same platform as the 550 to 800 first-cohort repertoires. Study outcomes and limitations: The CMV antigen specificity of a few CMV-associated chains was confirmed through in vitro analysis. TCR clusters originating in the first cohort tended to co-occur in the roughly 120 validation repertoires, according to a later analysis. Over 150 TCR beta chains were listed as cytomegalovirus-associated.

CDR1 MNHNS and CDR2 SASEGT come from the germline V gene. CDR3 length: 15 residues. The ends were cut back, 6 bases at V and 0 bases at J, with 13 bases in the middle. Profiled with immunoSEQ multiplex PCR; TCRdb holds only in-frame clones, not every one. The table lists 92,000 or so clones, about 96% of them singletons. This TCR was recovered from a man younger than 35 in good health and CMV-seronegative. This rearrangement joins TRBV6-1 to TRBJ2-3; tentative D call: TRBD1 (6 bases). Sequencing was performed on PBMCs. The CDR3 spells CASSGDRTSTDTQYF. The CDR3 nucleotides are TGTGCCAGCAGCGGAGACAGGACTAGCACAGATACGCAGTATTTT.